These T cell receptor beta chains were read from a single sample in a study of T cell repertoires in cytomegalovirus infection. TCRdb reprocessed the reads with MiXCR, giving one entry per CDR3 protein. The sample has about a million distinct CDR3 sequences, roughly a third seen once. For these receptors, no antigen is known. The source was cultured CD8+ T cells from PBMCs, collected from culture after CMV antigen stimulation. The source of these receptors is a human donor in good health (CMV status not recorded). Some clones in this sample may be carry-over from other donors' samples. The CDR3 runs from the conserved cysteine through the conserved F or W. Fields, in order: J gene, clone size, V gene, D gene, CDR3 DNA, CDR3 protein. D genes are given only for firm matches. Part of the rows lack a size; the others show once, few, many or a class for expanded clones.

j_call: TRBJ2-5; clone_size: NA; v_call: TRBV11-2; d_call: TRBD2; cdr3_nt: TGTGCCAGCAGTTCCGGGAGCGGGATCAGAGGGGAGACCCAGTACTTC; cdr3_aa: CASSSGSGIRGETQYF
j_call: TRBJ2-1; clone_size: few; v_call: TRBV6-6; d_call: NA; cdr3_nt: TGTGCCAGCAGCGACTGGGACAATGAGCAGTTCTTC; cdr3_aa: CASSDWDNEQFF
j_call: TRBJ1-1; clone_size: NA; v_call: TRBV7-9; d_call: TRBD1; cdr3_nt: TGTGCCAGCAGCCTACCAAACAGGGGAGGAAGCTCTGAAGCTTTCTTT; cdr3_aa: CASSLPNRGGSSEAFF
j_call: TRBJ2-1; clone_size: NA; v_call: TRBV18; d_call: NA; cdr3_nt: TGTGCCAGCTCACAGGCCACGAGGGCCTACAATGAGCAGTTCTTC; cdr3_aa: CASSQATRAYNEQFF
j_call: TRBJ2-7; clone_size: few; v_call: TRBV19; d_call: NA; cdr3_nt: TGTGCCAGTAGTGTCATGTTTCTACAGCCCTACGAGCAGTACTTC; cdr3_aa: CASSVMFLQPYEQYF
j_call: TRBJ2-1; clone_size: NA; v_call: TRBV9; d_call: NA; cdr3_nt: TGTGCCAGCAGCGTAGCCCTAGATGAGCAGTTCTTC; cdr3_aa: CASSVALDEQFF
j_call: TRBJ2-3; clone_size: few; v_call: TRBV7-6; d_call: NA; cdr3_nt: TGTGCCAGCAGCCCCCTTAGGGCCACAGATACGCAGTATTTT; cdr3_aa: CASSPLRATDTQYF
j_call: TRBJ2-2; clone_size: once; v_call: TRBV7-7; d_call: NA; cdr3_nt: TGTGTTAGCAGCTCCGAGGGGGGGCTCAACACCGGGGAGCTGTTTTTT; cdr3_aa: CVSSSEGGLNTGELFF
j_call: TRBJ1-5; clone_size: NA; v_call: TRBV19; d_call: NA; cdr3_nt: TGTGCCAGCACCCATCTAGGTAGCAATCAGCCCCAGCATTTT; cdr3_aa: CASTHLGSNQPQHF
j_call: TRBJ1-2; clone_size: NA; v_call: TRBV27; d_call: TRBD1; cdr3_nt: TGTGCCAGCAGTTTACGGGCAGGGGGGCACTATGGCTACACCTTC; cdr3_aa: CASSLRAGGHYGYTF
j_call: TRBJ1-2; clone_size: many; v_call: TRBV7-9; d_call: NA; cdr3_nt: TGTGCCAGCGGGATAGCCCACCGGGACGGCTATGGCTACACCTTC; cdr3_aa: CASGIAHRDGYGYTF
j_call: TRBJ2-2; clone_size: few; v_call: TRBV19; d_call: NA; cdr3_nt: TGTGCCAGTAGTATTACAGGACAGCTGAACACCGGGGAGCTGTTTTTT; cdr3_aa: CASSITGQLNTGELFF
j_call: TRBJ2-3; clone_size: few; v_call: TRBV19; d_call: NA; cdr3_nt: TGTGCCAGCTCTGATGCGGGACAAAGCACAGATACGCAGTATTTT; cdr3_aa: CASSDAGQSTDTQYF
j_call: TRBJ2-3; clone_size: NA; v_call: TRBV7-9; d_call: NA; cdr3_nt: TGTGCCAGCAGCTCGGGCGCCCCGATGCAGTATTTT; cdr3_aa: CASSSGAPMQYF
j_call: TRBJ1-2; clone_size: NA; v_call: TRBV7-9; d_call: NA; cdr3_nt: TGTGCCAGCAGCCCCTCTATTGCGGCAGGGCCCGGAGGCTATGGCTACACCTTC; cdr3_aa: CASSPSIAAGPGGYGYTF